Listed below are T cell receptor beta chains from one sample, sequenced in a study of chemoradiotherapy in HPV16-positive cancers. Clones were read by immunoSEQ multiplex PCR, and TCRdb kept only the in-frame ones, dropping some. The table lists approximately 35,000 clones, around 93% of them singletons, with roughly 3.6% in the top ten. This material consisted of blood, taken from a patient who underwent chemoradiotherapy. These receptors came from a human donor with HPV-associated anogenital cancer. Each CDR3 is given with its conserved first and last residue. Each record gives: D gene, clone size, V gene, J gene, CDR3 protein, CDR3 DNA. D genes are given only for firm matches. Rows give clone size only sometimes, using once, few, many, or a class for an expanded clone.

TRBD2,-,TRBV4-2,TRBJ2-3,CASSPAGSGGPTDTQYF,TGTGCCAGCAGCCCCGCCGGGAGCGGGGGGCCCACAGATACGCAGTATTTT
-,-,TRBV29-1,TRBJ1-1,CSVIGETEAFF,TGCAGCGTAATCGGGGAAACTGAAGCTTTCTTT
-,-,TRBV6-6,TRBJ1-3,CASIKEAINSGNTIYF,TGTGCCAGCATCAAGGAAGCTATTAACTCTGGAAACACCATATATTTT
-,-,TRBV6-1,TRBJ1-5,CASAEGMGNQPQHF,TGTGCCAGCGCGGAGGGGATGGGTAATCAGCCCCAGCATTTT
-,-,TRBV6-5,TRBJ1-4,CASGRTARRGEKLFF,TGTGCCAGCGGGAGGACGGCCCGACGGGGTGAAAAACTGTTTTTT
-,once,TRBV4-2,TRBJ1-1,CASSQDRRAEGVTEAFF,TGTGCCAGCAGCCAAGATCGTAGGGCCGAGGGTGTCACTGAAGCTTTCTTT
TRBD2,-,TRBV14,TRBJ2-1,CASSQSAGGPNEQFF,TGTGCCAGCAGCCAATCAGCGGGGGGGCCCAATGAGCAGTTCTTC
-,-,TRBV6-5,TRBJ2-7,CAVYRGAPSYEQYF,TGTGCCGTCTACCGGGGGGCTCCCTCCTACGAGCAGTACTTC
-,-,TRBV2,TRBJ1-3,CASNTGSSGNTIYF,TGTGCCAGCAACACAGGGAGCTCTGGAAACACCATATATTTT
-,-,TRBV9,TRBJ1-1,CASSPGGPSAEAFF,TGTGCCAGCAGCCCCGGGGGTCCGAGCGCTGAAGCTTTCTTT
-,-,TRBV2,TRBJ1-1,CASSDWRNTEAFF,TGTGCCAGCAGTGATTGGCGGAACACTGAAGCTTTCTTT
-,-,TRBV21-1,TRBJ1-5,CASTALQETGNQPQHF,TGTGCCAGCACAGCTTTACAGGAGACGGGCAATCAGCCCCAGCATTTT
TRBD1,-,TRBV18,TRBJ1-3,CASSLDRGQGNTIYF,TGTGCCAGCTCGCTCGACAGGGGTCAGGGAAACACCATATATTTT
TRBD1,once,TRBV5-4,TRBJ1-2,CASSPGTVIVTGYTF,TGTGCCAGCAGCCCTGGGACAGTAATAGTGACGGGCTACACCTTC
-,once,TRBV4-2,TRBJ2-2,CASSQLGGTGELFF,TGTGCCAGCAGCCAGTTAGGGGGGACCGGGGAGCTGTTTTTT
-,-,TRBV14,TRBJ1-1,CASSPWTVMNTEAFF,TGTGCCAGCAGCCCGTGGACAGTCATGAACACTGAAGCTTTCTTT
TRBD1,-,TRBV30,TRBJ2-7,CAWSVHPGQGYEQYF,TGTGCCTGGAGTGTACATCCGGGACAGGGTTACGAGCAGTACTTC
TRBD1,-,TRBV29-1,TRBJ1-2,CSVGDSFMLGYTF,TGCAGCGTTGGGGACAGTTTTATGTTAGGCTACACCTTC
-,-,TRBV4-1,TRBJ1-4,CASSQGRRTTTNEKLFF,TGCGCCAGCAGCCAAGGCCGTCGTACCACAACTAATGAAAAACTGTTTTTT
TRBD1,-,TRBV11-3,TRBJ1-1,CASSLSQGATEAFF,TGTGCCAGCAGCTTAAGCCAGGGGGCTACTGAAGCTTTCTTT
TRBD1,once,TRBV7-9,TRBJ2-7,CASSLIAQGDEQYF,TGTGCCAGCAGCTTAATTGCCCAGGGGGACGAGCAGTACTTC
-,-,TRBV30,TRBJ1-4,CAWRPRAPTNEKLFF,TGTGCCTGGAGGCCCCGGGCCCCAACTAATGAAAAACTGTTTTTT
TRBD2,-,TRBV9,TRBJ2-7,CASSVAGTSGAYEQYF,TGTGCCAGCAGCGTGGCCGGGACTAGCGGGGCCTACGAGCAGTACTTC
-,-,TRBV7-6,TRBJ1-1,CASSFNMNTEAFF,TGTGCCAGCAGCTTTAACATGAACACTGAAGCTTTCTTT
TRBD2,-,TRBV7-9,TRBJ2-2,CASSRGGTGELFF,TGTGCCAGCAGCCGCGGGGGCACCGGGGAGCTGTTTTTT
-,-,TRBV9,TRBJ1-1,CASSGQDSNTEAFF,TGTGCCAGCAGCGGACAGGACTCGAACACTGAAGCTTTCTTT
-,-,TRBV18,TRBJ2-1,CASSPPAASSYNEQFF,TGTGCCAGCTCACCACCGGCGGCGAGCTCCTACAATGAGCAGTTCTTC